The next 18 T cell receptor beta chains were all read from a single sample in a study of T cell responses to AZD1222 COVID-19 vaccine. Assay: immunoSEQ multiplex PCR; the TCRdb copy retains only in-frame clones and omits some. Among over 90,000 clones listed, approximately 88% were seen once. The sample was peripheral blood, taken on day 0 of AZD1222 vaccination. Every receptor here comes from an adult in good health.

As DNA, the CDR3 is TGTGCCTGGAGTCCAAAGACAGGGTCGAGCGTCAAAAACATTCAGTACTTC. This sequence encodes CAWSPKTGSSVKNIQYF. The chain links TRBV30 to TRBJ2-4; 7 bases fit TRBD1. CDR3 length equals 17 residues. The junction had 13 bases not matched to a gene; V was cut back by 2 bases and J by 3 bases. Germline V lookup: CDR1 GTSNPN, CDR2 SVGIG (reference sequence).

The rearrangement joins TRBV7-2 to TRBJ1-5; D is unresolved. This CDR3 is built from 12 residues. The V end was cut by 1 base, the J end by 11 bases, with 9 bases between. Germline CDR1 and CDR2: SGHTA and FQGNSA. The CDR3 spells CASSLDRQTQHF. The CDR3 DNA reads TGTGCCAGCAGCTTAGATAGGCAGACCCAGCATTTT.

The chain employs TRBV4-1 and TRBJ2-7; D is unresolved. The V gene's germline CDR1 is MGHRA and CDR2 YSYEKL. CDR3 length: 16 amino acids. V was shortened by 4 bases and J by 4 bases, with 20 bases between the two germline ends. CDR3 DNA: TGCGCCAGCAGCCCCACCCTTAGCAGGTCGGATTACGAGCAGTACTTC. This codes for CASSPTLSRSDYEQYF.

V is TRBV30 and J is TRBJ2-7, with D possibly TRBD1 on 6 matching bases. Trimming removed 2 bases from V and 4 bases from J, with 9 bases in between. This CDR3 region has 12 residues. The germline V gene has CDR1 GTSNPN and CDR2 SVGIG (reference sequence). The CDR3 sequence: CAWSRGQYEQYF. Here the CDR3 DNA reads TGTGCCTGGAGTAGGGGACAATACGAGCAGTACTTC.

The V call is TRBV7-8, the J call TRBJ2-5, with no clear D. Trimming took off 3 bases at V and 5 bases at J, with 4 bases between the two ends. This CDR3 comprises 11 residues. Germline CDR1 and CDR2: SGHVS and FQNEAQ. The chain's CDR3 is CASSLKETQYF. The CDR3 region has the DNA TGTGCCAGCAGCTTGAAGGAGACCCAGTACTTC.

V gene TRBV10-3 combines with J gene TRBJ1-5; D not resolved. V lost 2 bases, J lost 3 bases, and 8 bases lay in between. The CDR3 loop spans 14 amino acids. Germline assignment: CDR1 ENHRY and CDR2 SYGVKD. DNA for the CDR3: TGTGCCATCAGTGAGGAGGATCTCAATCAGCCCCAGCATTTT. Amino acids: CAISEEDLNQPQHF.

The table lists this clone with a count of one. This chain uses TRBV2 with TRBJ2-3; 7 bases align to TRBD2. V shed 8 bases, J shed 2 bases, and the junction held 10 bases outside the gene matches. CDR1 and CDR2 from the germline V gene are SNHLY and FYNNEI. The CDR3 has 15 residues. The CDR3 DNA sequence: TGTGCCAGCCAGAGGGAGGGCCCCCACACAGATACGCAGTATTTT. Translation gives CASQREGPHTDTQYF.

The CDR3 reads CAWSPRLEQYF. In DNA form, the CDR3 reads TGTGCCTGGAGCCCCCGACTCGAGCAGTACTTC. The chain employs TRBV30 and TRBJ2-7; D is unresolved. This CDR3 comprises 11 residues. Per the germline V gene, CDR1 is GTSNPN and CDR2 is SVGIG (reference sequence). V lost 3 bases, J lost 6 bases, and 9 bases lay in between.

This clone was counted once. CDR3 nucleotide sequence: TGCGCCAGCAGTGAGATGGTTAATGAAGCTTTCTTT. Its translation: CASSEMVNEAFF. The J gene is TRBJ1-1, the V gene TRBV10-2; D uncertain. This CDR3 is built from 12 residues. The ends were cut back, 2 bases at V and 7 bases at J, with 8 bases in the middle. Germline assignment: CDR1 WSHSY and CDR2 SAAADI.

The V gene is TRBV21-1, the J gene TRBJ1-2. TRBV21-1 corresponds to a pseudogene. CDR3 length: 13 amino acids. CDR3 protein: CASTRTVGHGYTF. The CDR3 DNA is TGTGCCAGCACCAGGACCGTCGGTCATGGCTACACCTTC.

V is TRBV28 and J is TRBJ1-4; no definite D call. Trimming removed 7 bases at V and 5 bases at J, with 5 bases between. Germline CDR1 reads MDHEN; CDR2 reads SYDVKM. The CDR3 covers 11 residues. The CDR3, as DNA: TGTGCCAGCACCACGAATGAAAAACTGTTTTTT. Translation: CASTTNEKLFF.

CDR3 residues: CASSLALGQGGTNEKLFF. DNA for the CDR3: TGTGCCAGCAGCTTAGCGCTGGGACAGGGGGGCACTAATGAAAAACTGTTTTTT. J is TRBJ1-4 and V is TRBV7-6; 11 nucleotides align to TRBD1. Germline V gene data show CDR1 as SGHVS and CDR2 as FNYEAQ. The CDR3 contains 18 residues. V trimming: 0 bases; J trimming: 2 bases; junction bases outside the gene matches: 5.

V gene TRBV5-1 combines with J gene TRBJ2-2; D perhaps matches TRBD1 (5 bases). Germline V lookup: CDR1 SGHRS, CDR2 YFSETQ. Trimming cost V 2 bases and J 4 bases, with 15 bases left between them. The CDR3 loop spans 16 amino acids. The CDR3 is CASSFQGSDSTGELFF. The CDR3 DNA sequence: TGCGCCAGCAGCTTCCAGGGCTCGGATAGCACCGGGGAGCTGTTTTTT.

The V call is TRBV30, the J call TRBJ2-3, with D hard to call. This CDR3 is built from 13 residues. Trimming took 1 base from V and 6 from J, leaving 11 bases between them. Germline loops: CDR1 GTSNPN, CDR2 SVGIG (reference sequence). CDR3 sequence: CAWSESATDTQYF. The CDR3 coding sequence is TGTGCCTGGAGTGAGTCGGCCACGGATACGCAGTATTTT.

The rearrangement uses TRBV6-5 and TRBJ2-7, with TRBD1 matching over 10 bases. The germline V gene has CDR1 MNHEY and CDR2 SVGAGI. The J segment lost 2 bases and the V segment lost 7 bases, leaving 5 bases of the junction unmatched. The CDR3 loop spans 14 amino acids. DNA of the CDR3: TGTGCCAGCATCTCCGGGACAGGGGCCTACGAGCAGTACTTC. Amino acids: CASISGTGAYEQYF.

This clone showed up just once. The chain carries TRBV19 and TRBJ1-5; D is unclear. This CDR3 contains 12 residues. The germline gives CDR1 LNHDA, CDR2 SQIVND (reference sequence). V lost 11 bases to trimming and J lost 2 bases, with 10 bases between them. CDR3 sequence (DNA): TGTGCCGTCGCCCAGGGCAATCAGCCCCAGCATTTT. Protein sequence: CAVAQGNQPQHF.

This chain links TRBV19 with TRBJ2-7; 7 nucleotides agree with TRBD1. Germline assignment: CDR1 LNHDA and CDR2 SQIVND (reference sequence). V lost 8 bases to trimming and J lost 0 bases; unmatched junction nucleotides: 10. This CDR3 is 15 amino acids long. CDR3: CASALTGMTSYEQYF. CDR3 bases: TGTGCCAGTGCCCTGACAGGGATGACCTCCTACGAGCAGTACTTC.

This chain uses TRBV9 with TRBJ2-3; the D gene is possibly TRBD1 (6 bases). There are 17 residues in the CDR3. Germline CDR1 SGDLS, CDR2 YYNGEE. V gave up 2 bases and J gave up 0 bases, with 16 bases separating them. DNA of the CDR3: TGTGCCAGCAGCGTGGGTATTGGACAGTCTAGCACAGATACGCAGTATTTT. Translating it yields CASSVGIGQSSTDTQYF. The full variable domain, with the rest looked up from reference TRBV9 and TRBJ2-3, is DSGVTQTPKHLITATGQRVTLRCSPRSGDLSVYWYQQSLDQGLQFLIQYYNGEERAKGNILERFSAQQFPDLHSELNLSSLELGDSALYFCASSVGIGQSSTDTQYFGPGTRLTVL.